The clone carrying this T cell receptor beta chain has a count of ten or more. Its antigen remains unidentified. The CDR3 runs to 15 residues. Between the trimmed V and J ends, which lost 0 bases and 4 bases, there was a span of 10 bases. Germline V gene data show CDR1 as MNHEY and CDR2 as SVGAGI. The entry originates in a study of human T cells and chemical hapten exposure. Study details: Small volume differences among pooled libraries mainly caused per-sample TCR yield variation. Findings and caveats of the study: TCRs above 1 in 1000 frequency stayed constant with DPC sensitization.

In the authors' methods: Individual samples carried between about 23,224 and 750,000 TCRs, with some 100,000 as the median. TCRdb itself ran the RACE reads through MiXCR, one entry per CDR3 protein. The V and J calls were not made by the authors but by TCRdb's processing. Of roughly 130,000 distinct CDR3 sequences in the sample, more than 7.5% were seen once. As to time point: healthy volunteer bleed at 2 weeks. The authors' total RNA extraction used unfractionated whole blood. The gene calls are TRBV6-5 and TRBJ2-4; D call uncertain. The receptor's source is a male donor in good health. Some clones in this sample may be carry-over from other donors' samples. Sequencing used whole blood. The CDR3 region is CASSYSSGSKNIQYF. Here the CDR3 DNA reads TGTGCCAGCAGTTACTCGTCAGGCTCAAAAAACATTCAGTACTTC.